Included here is one T cell receptor (beta chain) sequence, with context. Sample-barcoded 5' priming and a J-beta primer mix drove a second PCR of roughly 6 to 12 cycles. Each CDR3 protein gets one entry after TCRdb re-called the 5' RACE reads with MiXCR. The sample yields 750,000 to 950,000 distinct CDR3 sequences, 20% to 30% seen once. This record comes from a study of blood T cells in healthy people across ages. Isolation per sample recovered at least 7 million PBMCs. The same sample was also studied in work on T cells of mothers and their children.

This clonotype originated in a boy aged 5-17 years in good health. What was sequenced was blood.

In DNA form, the CDR3 reads TGTGCCAGCAGCCCAATCGAATGGGAGACCCAGTACTTC. Its translation: CASSPIEWETQYF. The rearrangement joins TRBV7-9 to TRBJ2-5; D is unclear. CDR1 and CDR2 (germline): SEHNR, FQNEAQ (reference sequence). The CDR3 sequence is 13 residues long. V lost 5 bases and J 5 bases, leaving 12 bases between the germline ends.